This entry features one TCR beta chain sequence. Its antigen is unknown. Mismatch with germline at one junction end may stem from a read error. The source of the sample is a study of T-cell memory formation after mild COVID-19. Study-level results: A subset of responding clones appeared in pre-infection memory, suggesting cross-reactive memory joined. There was a balanced CD4/CD8 profile in clones contracting day 15 to 85, and later expanders leaned CD4+.

The CDR3 is 14 amino acids. The V gene's germline CDR1 is SGHAT and CDR2 FQNNGV. MiXCR, applied by TCRdb to the 5' RACE reads, yields one record per CDR3 protein. The sample lists about 360,000 distinct CDR3 sequences, approximately 15% occurring once. The sequence was collected from a young man who had mild COVID-19 (a few samples of this study predate the infection). Cell type and time point are not known. Material: PBMCs or a T cell subset sorted from them (not recorded which). The rearrangement links TRBV11-2 to TRBJ2-1; no reliable D call. CDR3 DNA: TGTGCCAGCAGCTTAGTGTCCTCCAACAATGAGCAGTTCTTC. Amino acids: CASSLVSSNNEQFF.